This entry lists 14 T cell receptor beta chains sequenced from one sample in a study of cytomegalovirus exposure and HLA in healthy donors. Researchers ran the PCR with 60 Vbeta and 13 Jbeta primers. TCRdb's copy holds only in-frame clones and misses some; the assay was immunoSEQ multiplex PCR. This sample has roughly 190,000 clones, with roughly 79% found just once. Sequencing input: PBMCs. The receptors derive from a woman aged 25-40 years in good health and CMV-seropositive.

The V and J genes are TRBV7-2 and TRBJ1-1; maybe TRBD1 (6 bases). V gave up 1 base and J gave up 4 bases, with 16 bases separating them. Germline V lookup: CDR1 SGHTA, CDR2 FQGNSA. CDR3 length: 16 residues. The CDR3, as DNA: TGTGCCAGCAGCTTAGACGCGGGGGCGTACGGCACTGAAGCTTTCTTT. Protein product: CASSLDAGAYGTEAFF.

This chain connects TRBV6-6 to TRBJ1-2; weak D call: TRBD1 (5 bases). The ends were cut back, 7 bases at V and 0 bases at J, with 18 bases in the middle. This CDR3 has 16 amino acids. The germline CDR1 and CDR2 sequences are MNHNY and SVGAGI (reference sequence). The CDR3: CASTLLREDTNYGYTF. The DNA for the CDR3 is TGTGCCAGCACCCTATTGCGGGAGGACACTAACTATGGCTACACCTTC.

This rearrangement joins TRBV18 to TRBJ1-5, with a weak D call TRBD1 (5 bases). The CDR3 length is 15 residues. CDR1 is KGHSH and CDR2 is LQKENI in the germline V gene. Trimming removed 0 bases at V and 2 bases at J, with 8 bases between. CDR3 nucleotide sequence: TGTGCCAGCTCACCACCAGGGGTTGGCAATCAGCCCCAGCATTTT. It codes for CASSPPGVGNQPQHF.

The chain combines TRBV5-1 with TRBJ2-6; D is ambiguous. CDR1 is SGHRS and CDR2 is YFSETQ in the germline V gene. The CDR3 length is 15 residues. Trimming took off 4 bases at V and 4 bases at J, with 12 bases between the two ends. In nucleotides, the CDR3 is TGCGCCAGCAGCCCGGAGTCTACCGGGGCCAACGTCCTGACTTTC. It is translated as CASSPESTGANVLTF.

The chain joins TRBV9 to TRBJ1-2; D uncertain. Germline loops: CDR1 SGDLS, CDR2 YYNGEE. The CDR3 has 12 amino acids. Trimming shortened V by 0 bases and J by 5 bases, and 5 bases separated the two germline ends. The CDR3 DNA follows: TGTGCCAGCAGCGTAGCGGGATATGGCTACACCTTC. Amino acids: CASSVAGYGYTF.

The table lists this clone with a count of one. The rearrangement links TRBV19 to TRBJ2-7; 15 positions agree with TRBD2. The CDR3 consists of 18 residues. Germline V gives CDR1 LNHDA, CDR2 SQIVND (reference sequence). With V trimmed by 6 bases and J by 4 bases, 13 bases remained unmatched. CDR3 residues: CASSRTGLAGGAGYEQYF. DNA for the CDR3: TGTGCCAGTAGCAGAACGGGACTAGCGGGAGGAGCGGGATACGAGCAGTACTTC.

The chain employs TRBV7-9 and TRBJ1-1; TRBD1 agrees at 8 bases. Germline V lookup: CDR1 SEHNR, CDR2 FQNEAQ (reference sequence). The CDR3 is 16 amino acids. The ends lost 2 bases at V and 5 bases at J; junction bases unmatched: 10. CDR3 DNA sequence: TGTGCCAGCAGCTTACCCAGACAGGGGAGGAGGACTGAAGCTTTCTTT. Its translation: CASSLPRQGRRTEAFF.

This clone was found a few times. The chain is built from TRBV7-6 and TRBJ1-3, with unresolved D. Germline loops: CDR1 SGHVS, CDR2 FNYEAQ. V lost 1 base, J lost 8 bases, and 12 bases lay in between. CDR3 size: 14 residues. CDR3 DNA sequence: TGTGCCAGCAGCTTAGATCCCTCTTCGGACACCATATATTTT. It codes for CASSLDPSSDTIYF. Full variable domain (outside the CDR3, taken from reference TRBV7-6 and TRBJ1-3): GAGVSQSPRYKVTKRGQDVALRCDPISGHVSLYWYRQALGQGPEFLTYFNYEAQQDKSGLPNDRFSAERPEGSISTLTIQRTEQRDSAMYRCASSLDPSSDTIYFGEGSWLTVV.

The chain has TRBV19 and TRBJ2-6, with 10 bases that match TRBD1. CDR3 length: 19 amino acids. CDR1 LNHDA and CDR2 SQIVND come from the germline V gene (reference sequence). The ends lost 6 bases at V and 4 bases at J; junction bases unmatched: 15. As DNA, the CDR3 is TGTGCCAGTAGGACTCTCCGGGACAGGGGATCGGCAGGGGCCAACGTCCTGACTTTC. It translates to CASRTLRDRGSAGANVLTF.

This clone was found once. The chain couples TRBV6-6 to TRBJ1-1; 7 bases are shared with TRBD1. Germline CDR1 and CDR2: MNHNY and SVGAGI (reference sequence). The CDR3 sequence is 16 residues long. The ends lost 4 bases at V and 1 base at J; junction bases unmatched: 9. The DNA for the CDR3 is TGTGCCAGCAGTTTCTCTTCCGGGACAGCGAACACTGAAGCTTTCTTT. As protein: CASSFSSGTANTEAFF.

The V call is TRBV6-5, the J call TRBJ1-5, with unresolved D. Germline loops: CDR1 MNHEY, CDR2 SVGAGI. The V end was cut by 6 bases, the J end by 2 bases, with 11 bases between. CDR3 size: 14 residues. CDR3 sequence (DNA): TGTGCCAGCAGCCTAGGATTCGGCAATCAGCCCCAGCATTTT. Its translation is CASSLGFGNQPQHF.

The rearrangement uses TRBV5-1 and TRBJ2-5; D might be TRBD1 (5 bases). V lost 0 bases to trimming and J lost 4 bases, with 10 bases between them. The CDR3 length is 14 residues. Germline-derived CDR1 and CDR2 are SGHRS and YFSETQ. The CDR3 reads CASSLVAGIETQYF. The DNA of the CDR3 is TGCGCCAGCAGCTTGGTTGCAGGGATAGAGACCCAGTACTTC.

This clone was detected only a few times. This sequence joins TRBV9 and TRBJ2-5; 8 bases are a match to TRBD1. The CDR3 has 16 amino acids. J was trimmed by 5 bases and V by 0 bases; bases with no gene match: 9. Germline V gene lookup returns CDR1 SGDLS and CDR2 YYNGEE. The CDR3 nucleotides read TGTGCCAGCAGCGTAGGCTTCGGACAGGGAGAGGAGACCCAGTACTTC. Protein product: CASSVGFGQGEETQYF.

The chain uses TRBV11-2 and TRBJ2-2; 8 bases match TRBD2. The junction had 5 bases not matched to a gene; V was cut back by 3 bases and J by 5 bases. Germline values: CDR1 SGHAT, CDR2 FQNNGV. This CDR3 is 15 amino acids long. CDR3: CASSFGLAGTGELFF. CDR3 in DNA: TGTGCCAGCAGCTTCGGACTAGCCGGTACCGGGGAGCTGTTTTTT. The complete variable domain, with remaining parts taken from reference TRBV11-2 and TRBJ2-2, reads EAGVAQSPRYKIIEKRQSVAFWCNPISGHATLYWYQQILGQGPKLLIQFQNNGVVDDSQLPKDRFSAERLKGVDSTLKIQPAKLEDSAVYLCASSFGLAGTGELFFGEGSRLTVL.